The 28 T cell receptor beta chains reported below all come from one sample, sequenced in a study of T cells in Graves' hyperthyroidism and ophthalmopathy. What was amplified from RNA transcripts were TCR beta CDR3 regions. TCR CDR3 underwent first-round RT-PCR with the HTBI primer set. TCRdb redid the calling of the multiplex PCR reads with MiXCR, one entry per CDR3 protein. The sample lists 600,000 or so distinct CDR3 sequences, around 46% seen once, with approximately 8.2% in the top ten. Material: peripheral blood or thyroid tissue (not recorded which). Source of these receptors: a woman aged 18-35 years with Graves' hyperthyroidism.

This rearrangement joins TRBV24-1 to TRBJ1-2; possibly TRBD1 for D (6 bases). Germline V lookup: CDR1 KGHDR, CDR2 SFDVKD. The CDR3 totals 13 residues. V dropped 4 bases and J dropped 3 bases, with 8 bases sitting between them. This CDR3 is CATSESGDYGYTF. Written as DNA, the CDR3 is TGTGCCACCAGTGAGTCAGGGGACTATGGCTACACCTTC.

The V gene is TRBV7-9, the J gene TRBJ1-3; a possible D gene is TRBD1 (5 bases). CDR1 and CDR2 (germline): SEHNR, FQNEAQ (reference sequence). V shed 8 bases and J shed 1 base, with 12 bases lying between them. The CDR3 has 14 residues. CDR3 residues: CASPPGGSGNTIYF. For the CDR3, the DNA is TGTGCCAGCCCTCCGGGGGGGTCTGGAAACACCATATATTTT.

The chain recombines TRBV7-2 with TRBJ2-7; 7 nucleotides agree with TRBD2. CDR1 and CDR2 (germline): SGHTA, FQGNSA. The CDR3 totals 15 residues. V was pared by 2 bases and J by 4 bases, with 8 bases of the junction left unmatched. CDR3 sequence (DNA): TGTGCCAGCAGCTTATCGTGGGGGGGGGGGTACGAGCAGTACTTC. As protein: CASSLSWGGGYEQYF.

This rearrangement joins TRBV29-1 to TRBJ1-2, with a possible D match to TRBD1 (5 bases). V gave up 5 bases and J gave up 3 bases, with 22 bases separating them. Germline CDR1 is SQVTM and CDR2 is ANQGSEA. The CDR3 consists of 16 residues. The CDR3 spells CSVKTSGDPFHYGYTF. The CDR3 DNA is TGCAGCGTTAAAACGTCGGGGGACCCGTTCCACTATGGCTACACCTTC.

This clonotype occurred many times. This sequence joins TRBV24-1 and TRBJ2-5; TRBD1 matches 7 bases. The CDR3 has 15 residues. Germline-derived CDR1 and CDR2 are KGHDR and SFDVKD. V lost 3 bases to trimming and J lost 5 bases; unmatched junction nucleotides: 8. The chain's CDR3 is CATSDIRGRGETQYF. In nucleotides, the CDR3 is TGTGCCACCAGTGATATCCGGGGCAGGGGGGAGACCCAGTACTTC.

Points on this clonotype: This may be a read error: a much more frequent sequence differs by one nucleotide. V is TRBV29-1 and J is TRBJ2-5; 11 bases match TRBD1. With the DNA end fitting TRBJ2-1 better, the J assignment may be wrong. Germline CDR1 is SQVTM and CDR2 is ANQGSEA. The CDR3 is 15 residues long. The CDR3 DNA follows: TGCAGCGTTGAAGATCGGGACAGGGGGTGGGTGACCCAGTTCTTC. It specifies CSVEDRDRGWVTQFF.

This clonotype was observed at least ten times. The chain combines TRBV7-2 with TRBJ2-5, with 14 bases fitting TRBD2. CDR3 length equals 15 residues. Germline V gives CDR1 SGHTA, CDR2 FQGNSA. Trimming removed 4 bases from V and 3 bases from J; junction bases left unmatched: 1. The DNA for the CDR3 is TGTGCCAGCAGCTGGGGACTAGCGGGAGAAGAGACCCAGTACTTC. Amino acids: CASSWGLAGEETQYF.

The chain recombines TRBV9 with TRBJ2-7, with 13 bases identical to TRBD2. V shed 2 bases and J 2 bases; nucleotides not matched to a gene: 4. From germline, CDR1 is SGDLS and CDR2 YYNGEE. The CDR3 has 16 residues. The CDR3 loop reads CASSVGTSGTPYEQYF. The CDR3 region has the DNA TGTGCCAGCAGCGTGGGGACTAGCGGGACCCCCTACGAGCAGTACTTC.

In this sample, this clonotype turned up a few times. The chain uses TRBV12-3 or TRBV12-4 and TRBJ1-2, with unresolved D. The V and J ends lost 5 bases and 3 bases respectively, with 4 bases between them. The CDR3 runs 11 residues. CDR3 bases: TGTGCCAGCAGTAACGACTATGGCTACACCTTC. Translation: CASSNDYGYTF.

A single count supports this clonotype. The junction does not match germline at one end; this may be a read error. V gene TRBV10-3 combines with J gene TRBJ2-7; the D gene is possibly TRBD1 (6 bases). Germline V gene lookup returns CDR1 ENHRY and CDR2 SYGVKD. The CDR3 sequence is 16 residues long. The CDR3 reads CASSESITGNSYEQYF. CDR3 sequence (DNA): TGTGCCAGCAGTGAGTCGATTACAGGGAATTCCTACGAGCAGTACTTC.

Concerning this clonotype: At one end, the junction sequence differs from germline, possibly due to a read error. CDR3 sequence reads: CASSLEGTGITGELFF. The DNA of the CDR3 is TGTGCCAGCAGTTTAGAGGGGACAGGGATCACCGGGGAGCTGTTTTTT. The gene calls are TRBV10-1 and TRBJ2-2; 9 positions agree with TRBD1. Germline V gene lookup returns CDR1 WNHNN and CDR2 SYGVQD (reference sequence). This CDR3 is built from 16 residues.

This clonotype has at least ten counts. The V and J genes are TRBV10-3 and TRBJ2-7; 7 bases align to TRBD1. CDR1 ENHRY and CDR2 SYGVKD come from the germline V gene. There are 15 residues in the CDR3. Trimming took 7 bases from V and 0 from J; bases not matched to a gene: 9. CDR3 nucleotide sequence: TGTGCCATCACGATCGGACAGGCGAGCTCCTACGAGCAGTACTTC. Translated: CAITIGQASSYEQYF.

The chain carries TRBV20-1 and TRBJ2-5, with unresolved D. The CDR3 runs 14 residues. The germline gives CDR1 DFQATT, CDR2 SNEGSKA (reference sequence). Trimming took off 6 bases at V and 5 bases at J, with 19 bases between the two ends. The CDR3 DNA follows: TGCAGTGCAGCCCGAGTTCTACACTCTGAGACCCAGTACTTC. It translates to CSAARVLHSETQYF.

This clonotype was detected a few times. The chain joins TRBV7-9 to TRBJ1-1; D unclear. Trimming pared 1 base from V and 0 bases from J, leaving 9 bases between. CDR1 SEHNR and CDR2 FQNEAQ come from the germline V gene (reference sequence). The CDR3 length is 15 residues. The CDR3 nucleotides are TGTGCCAGCAGCTTAGGGGTGGGCATGAACACTGAAGCTTTCTTT. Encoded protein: CASSLGVGMNTEAFF.

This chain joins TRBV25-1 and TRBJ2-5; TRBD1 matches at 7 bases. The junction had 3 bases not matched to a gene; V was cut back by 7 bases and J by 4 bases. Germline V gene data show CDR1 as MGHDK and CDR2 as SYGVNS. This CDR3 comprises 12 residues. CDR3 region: CASKYRGETQYF. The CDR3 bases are TGTGCCAGCAAGTACAGGGGAGAGACCCAGTACTTC.

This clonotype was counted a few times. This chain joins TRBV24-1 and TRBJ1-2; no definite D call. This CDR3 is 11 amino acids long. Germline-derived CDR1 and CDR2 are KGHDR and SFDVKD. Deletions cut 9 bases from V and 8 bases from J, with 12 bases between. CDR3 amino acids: CATRVAYGYTF. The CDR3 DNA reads TGTGCCACCCGAGTTGCCTACGGCTACACCTTC.

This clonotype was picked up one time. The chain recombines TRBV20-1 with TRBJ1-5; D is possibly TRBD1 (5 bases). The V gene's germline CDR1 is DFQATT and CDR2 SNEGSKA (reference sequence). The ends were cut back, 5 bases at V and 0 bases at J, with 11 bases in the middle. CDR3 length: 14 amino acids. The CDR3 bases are TGCAGTGCTTGGGACCCCGATAGCAATCAGCCCCAGCATTTT. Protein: CSAWDPDSNQPQHF.

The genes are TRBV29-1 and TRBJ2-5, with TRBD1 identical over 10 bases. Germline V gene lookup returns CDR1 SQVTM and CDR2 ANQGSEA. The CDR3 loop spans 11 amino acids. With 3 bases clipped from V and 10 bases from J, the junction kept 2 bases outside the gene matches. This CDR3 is CSVEGQGHQYF. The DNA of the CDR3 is TGCAGCGTTGAGGGACAGGGGCACCAGTACTTC.

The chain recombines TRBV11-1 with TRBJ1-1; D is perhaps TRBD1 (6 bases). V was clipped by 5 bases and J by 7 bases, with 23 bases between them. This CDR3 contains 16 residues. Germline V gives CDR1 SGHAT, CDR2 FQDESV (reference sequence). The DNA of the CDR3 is TGTGCCAGCAGCGGCCAAGGATCTAGGGGGAACCGTGAAGCTTTCTTT. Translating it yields CASSGQGSRGNREAFF.

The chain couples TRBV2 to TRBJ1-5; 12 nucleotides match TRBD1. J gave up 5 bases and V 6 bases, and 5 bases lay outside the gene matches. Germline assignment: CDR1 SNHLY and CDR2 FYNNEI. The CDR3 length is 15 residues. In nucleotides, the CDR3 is TGTGCCAGCAGGGGGGACAGGGGGCGACATCAGCCCCAGCATTTT. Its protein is CASRGDRGRHQPQHF.

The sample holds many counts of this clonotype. The CDR3, as DNA: TGTGCCAGCAAGGGACAGGCCAATCAGCCCCAGCATTTT. It encodes CASKGQANQPQHF. J is TRBJ1-5 and V is TRBV2, with 8 bases matching TRBD1. The CDR3 has 13 residues. Germline V gene sequence: CDR1 SNHLY, CDR2 FYNNEI. With 7 bases clipped from V and 3 bases from J, the junction kept 2 bases outside the gene matches.

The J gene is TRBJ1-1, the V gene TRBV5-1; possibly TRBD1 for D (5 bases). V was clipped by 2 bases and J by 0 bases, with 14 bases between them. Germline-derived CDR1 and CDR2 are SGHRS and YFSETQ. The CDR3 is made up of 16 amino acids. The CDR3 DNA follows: TGCGCCAGCAGCTTCGGGGACTTTTGGATGAACACTGAAGCTTTCTTT. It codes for CASSFGDFWMNTEAFF. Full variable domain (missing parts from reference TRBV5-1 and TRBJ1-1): KAGVTQTPRYLIKTRGQQVTLSCSPISGHRSVSWYQQTPGQGLQFLFEYFSETQRNKGNFPGRFSGRQFSNSRSEMNVSTLELGDSALYLCASSFGDFWMNTEAFFGQGTRLTVV.

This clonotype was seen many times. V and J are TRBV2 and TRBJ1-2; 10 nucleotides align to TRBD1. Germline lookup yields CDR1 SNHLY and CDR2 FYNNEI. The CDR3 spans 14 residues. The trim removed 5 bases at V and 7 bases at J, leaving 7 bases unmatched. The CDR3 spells CASSSDRGQVGYTF. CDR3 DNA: TGTGCCAGCAGTTCCGACAGGGGGCAGGTTGGCTACACCTTC.

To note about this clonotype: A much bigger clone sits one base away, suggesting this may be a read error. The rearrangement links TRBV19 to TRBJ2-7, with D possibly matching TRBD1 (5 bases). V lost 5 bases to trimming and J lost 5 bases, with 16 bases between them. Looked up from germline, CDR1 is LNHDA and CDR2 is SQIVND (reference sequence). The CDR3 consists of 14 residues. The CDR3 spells CASSFLPGMNEQYF. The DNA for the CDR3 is TGTGCCAGTAGTTTCCTGCCAGGGATGAACGAGCAGTACTTC.

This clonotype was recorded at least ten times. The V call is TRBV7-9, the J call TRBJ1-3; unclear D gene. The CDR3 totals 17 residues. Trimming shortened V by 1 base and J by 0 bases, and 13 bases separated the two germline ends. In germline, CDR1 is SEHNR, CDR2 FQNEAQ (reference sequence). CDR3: CASSLDGMSGSGNTIYF. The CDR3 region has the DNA TGTGCCAGCAGCTTAGACGGGATGTCCGGCTCTGGAAACACCATATATTTT. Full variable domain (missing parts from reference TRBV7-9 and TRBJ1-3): DTGVSQNPRHKITKRGQNVTFRCDPISEHNRLYWYRQTLGQGPEFLTYFQNEAQLEKSRLLSDRFSAERPKGSFSTLEIQRTEQGDSAMYLCASSLDGMSGSGNTIYFGEGSWLTVV.

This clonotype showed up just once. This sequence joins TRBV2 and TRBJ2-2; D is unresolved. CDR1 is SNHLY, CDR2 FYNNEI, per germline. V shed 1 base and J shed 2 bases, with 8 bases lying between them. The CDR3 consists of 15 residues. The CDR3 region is CASSEGDLNTGELFF. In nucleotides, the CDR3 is TGTGCCAGCAGTGAAGGGGATCTTAACACCGGGGAGCTGTTTTTT.

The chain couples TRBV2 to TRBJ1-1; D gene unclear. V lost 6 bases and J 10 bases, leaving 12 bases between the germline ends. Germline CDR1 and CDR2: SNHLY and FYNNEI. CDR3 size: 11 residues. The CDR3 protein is CASSQGPTAFF. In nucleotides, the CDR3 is TGTGCCAGCAGCCAAGGACCGACAGCTTTCTTT.

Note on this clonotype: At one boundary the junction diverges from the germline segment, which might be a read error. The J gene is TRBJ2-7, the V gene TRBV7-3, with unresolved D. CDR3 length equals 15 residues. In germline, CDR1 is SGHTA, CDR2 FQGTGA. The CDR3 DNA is TGCGCCAGCAGCCAAGAGAGCCGGAGCTCCTACGAGCAGTACTTC. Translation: CASSQESRSSYEQYF.